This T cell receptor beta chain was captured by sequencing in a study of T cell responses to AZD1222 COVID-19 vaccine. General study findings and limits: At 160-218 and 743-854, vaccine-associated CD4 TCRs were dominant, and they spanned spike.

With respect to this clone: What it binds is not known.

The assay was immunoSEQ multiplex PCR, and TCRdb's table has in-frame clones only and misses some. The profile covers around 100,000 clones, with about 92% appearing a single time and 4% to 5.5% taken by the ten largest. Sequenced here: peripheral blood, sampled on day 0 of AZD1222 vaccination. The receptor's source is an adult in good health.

CDR3 coding DNA: TGTGCCAGCAGTGACGGGACATCCCCTATTGGCTACACCTTC. Its protein is CASSDGTSPIGYTF. The V and J genes are TRBV2 and TRBJ1-2; tentative D call: TRBD1 (6 bases). The CDR3 consists of 14 residues. V lost 3 bases to trimming and J lost 7 bases, with 15 bases between them. Germline CDR1 and CDR2: SNHLY and FYNNEI.